A selection of T cell receptor beta chains follows, all from one sample in a study of CD8 T cells in ankylosing spondylitis. From the 5' RACE reads, TCRdb called clonotypes with MiXCR, one entry per CDR3 protein. Of tens of thousands of distinct CDR3 sequences listed, 2.7% were seen once; the top ten hold approximately 4.3%. Source material: blood, either unsorted or a sorted T cell fraction (not recorded which). The origin of the receptors is a male donor with ankylosing spondylitis or in good health (not recorded which). Both conserved end residues are part of each CDR3. D genes are given only for firm matches. Part of the rows lack a size; the others show once, few, many or a class for expanded clones.

15	TRBV9	.	.	TRBJ2-3	CASSAGVEGADTQYF	TGTGCCAGCAGCGCCGGGGTAGAGGGCGCAGATACGCAGTATTTT
17	TRBV9	many	TRBD2	TRBJ2-1	CASSVSSGGSGYNEQFF	TGTGCCAGCAGCGTATCATCTGGCGGGAGTGGCTACAATGAGCAGTTCTTC
15	TRBV9	few	TRBD2	TRBJ2-1	CASATLPSGYNEQFF	TGTGCCAGCGCCACATTGCCTAGCGGCTACAATGAGCAGTTCTTC
13	TRBV9	many	.	TRBJ1-3	CASSVDTGNTIYF	TGTGCCAGCAGCGTAGACACTGGAAACACCATATATTTT
15	TRBV9	many	TRBD2	TRBJ2-2	CASSVTSGSPGELFF	TGTGCCAGCAGCGTAACTAGCGGGAGTCCCGGGGAGCTGTTTTTT
11	TRBV9	many	.	TRBJ2-3	CASTPLYTQYF	TGTGCCAGCACCCCCTTGTATACGCAGTATTTT
15	TRBV9	.	TRBD1	TRBJ2-1	CASSVQGVTYNEQFF	TGTGCCAGCAGCGTACAGGGGGTCACCTACAATGAGCAGTTCTTC
15	TRBV9	many	.	TRBJ2-7	CASSVEPSATYEQYF	TGTGCCAGCAGCGTAGAACCTTCAGCTACCTACGAGCAGTACTTC
15	TRBV9	many	.	TRBJ2-3	CASSAAPGHGGTQYF	TGTGCCAGCAGCGCCGCCCCGGGGCACGGAGGTACGCAGTATTTT
16	TRBV9	many	.	TRBJ1-3	CASSASSGILGNTIYF	TGTGCCAGCAGCGCCTCCTCCGGGATTCTCGGAAACACCATATATTTT
15	TRBV9	many	TRBD2	TRBJ2-5	CASSKSGGLQETQYF	TGTGCCAGCAGCAAAAGCGGGGGCCTCCAAGAGACCCAGTACTTC
15	TRBV9	many	TRBD2	TRBJ2-7	CASSAGLAVPYEQYF	TGTGCCAGCAGCGCCGGACTAGCGGTCCCCTACGAGCAGTACTTC
15	TRBV9	many	TRBD2	TRBJ2-7	CASSVNSGIPDEQYF	TGTGCCAGCAGCGTCAATAGCGGGATCCCTGACGAGCAGTACTTC
16	TRBV9	many	TRBD2	TRBJ2-2	CASSPPGGSYTGELFF	TGTGCCAGCAGCCCTCCTGGCGGGAGTTACACCGGGGAGCTGTTTTTT
14	TRBV9	many	TRBD2	TRBJ2-3	CASSLSGSRDTQYF	TGTGCCAGCAGCCTGAGCGGGAGTAGAGATACGCAGTATTTT
15	TRBV9	medium-sized	TRBD1	TRBJ1-4	CASSANQGGNEKLFF	TGTGCCAGCAGCGCCAATCAGGGGGGTAATGAAAAACTGTTTTTT
14	TRBV9	many	.	TRBJ2-1	CASTPDSSYNEQFF	TGTGCCAGCACCCCTGACTCGTCCTACAATGAGCAGTTCTTC
14	TRBV9	many	.	TRBJ2-6	CASSVSWGANVLTF	TGTGCCAGCAGCGTAAGTTGGGGGGCCAACGTCCTGACTTTC
18	TRBV9	many	TRBD1	TRBJ2-6	CASSGTGTGGPRANVLTF	TGTGCCAGCAGCGGAACCGGGACAGGGGGCCCAAGGGCCAACGTCCTGACTTTC
17	TRBV9	.	.	TRBJ2-1	CASSTGTQRTLQPEQFF	TGTGCCAGCAGCACCGGAACTCAGCGGACCCTGCAACCTGAGCAGTTCTTC
16	TRBV9	many	TRBD2	TRBJ2-5	CASSVGLAGGGETQYF	TGTGCCAGCAGCGTAGGACTAGCGGGAGGTGGAGAGACCCAGTACTTC
15	TRBV9	many	TRBD1	TRBJ2-5	CASSLGTGGAETQYF	TGTGCCAGCAGCCTAGGGACAGGGGGCGCCGAGACCCAGTACTTC
13	TRBV9	many	.	TRBJ1-1	CASSPSGGTEAFF	TGTGCCAGCAGCCCCAGTGGAGGCACTGAAGCTTTCTTT
14	TRBV9	many	.	TRBJ2-7	CASSVHQGSYEQYF	TGTGCCAGCAGCGTACACCAGGGATCCTACGAGCAGTACTTC
15	TRBV9	many	.	TRBJ2-1	CASSVASITYNEQFF	TGTGCCAGCAGCGTGGCTAGCATAACCTACAATGAGCAGTTCTTC
16	TRBV9	many	TRBD1	TRBJ2-7	CASSVGSGTGDFEQYF	TGTGCCAGCAGCGTAGGGTCCGGGACAGGGGATTTCGAGCAGTACTTC
11	TRBV9	many	.	TRBJ2-1	CASSARYEQFF	TGTGCCAGCAGCGCCCGATATGAGCAGTTCTTC
15	TRBV9	many	.	TRBJ2-2	CASSVLTENTGELFF	TGTGCCAGCAGCGTATTAACAGAAAACACCGGGGAGCTGTTTTTT
14	TRBV9	few	.	TRBJ2-2	CASSVSAGTGELFF	TGTGCCAGCAGCGTATCAGCAGGGACCGGGGAGCTGTTTTTT
15	TRBV9	many	.	TRBJ2-3	CASSVALTGANTQYF	TGTGCCAGCAGCGTAGCTTTGACGGGAGCTAATACGCAGTATTTT
14	TRBV9	many	.	TRBJ2-5	CASSVAAGRETQYF	TGTGCCAGCAGCGTAGCGGCAGGGCGGGAGACCCAGTACTTC
15	TRBV9	many	.	TRBJ2-5	CASSVRDSDRETQYF	TGTGCCAGCAGCGTCCGGGACTCCGATAGAGAGACCCAGTACTTC
15	TRBV9	.	.	TRBJ2-6	CASSVGSRVANVLTF	TGTGCCAGCAGCGTAGGGTCCCGAGTGGCCAACGTCCTGACTTTC
14	TRBV9	many	.	TRBJ2-1	CASSVALGGTEQFF	TGTGCCAGCAGCGTAGCTTTAGGGGGAACTGAGCAGTTCTTC
17	TRBV9	many	.	TRBJ2-7	CASSVGAGASGSYEQYF	TGTGCCAGCAGCGTAGGGGCGGGGGCTAGCGGCTCCTACGAGCAGTACTTC
14	TRBV9	many	.	TRBJ2-3	CASSVGQGSDTQYF	TGTGCCAGCAGCGTAGGGCAGGGCTCAGATACGCAGTATTTT
14	TRBV9	many	.	TRBJ2-2	CASTPNANTGELFF	TGTGCCAGCACCCCTAACGCGAACACCGGGGAGCTGTTTTTT
15	TRBV9	many	.	TRBJ2-1	CASSTGPGSYNEQFF	TGTGCCAGCAGCACAGGCCCCGGAAGTTACAATGAGCAGTTCTTC
15	TRBV9	many	.	TRBJ2-1	CASSPRGTYYDEQFF	TGTGCCAGCAGCCCCCGCGGGACTTACTACGATGAGCAGTTCTTC
13	TRBV9	many	.	TRBJ1-1	CASSVDLRAEAFF	TGTGCCAGCAGCGTAGACCTTCGGGCTGAAGCTTTCTTT
12	TRBV11-3	many	.	TRBJ2-7	CASSVSSYEQYF	TGTGCCAGCAGCGTTAGCTCCTACGAGCAGTACTTC
15	TRBV9	many	TRBD1	TRBJ1-2	CASSVGSQGGYGYTF	TGTGCCAGCAGCGTAGGGTCCCAGGGGGGCTATGGCTACACCTTC
13	TRBV9	many	.	TRBJ2-2	CASSLTPTGELFF	TGTGCCAGCAGTCTCACACCCACCGGGGAGCTGTTTTTT
15	TRBV9	many	TRBD2	TRBJ2-7	CASSIGLAGWEGQYF	TGTGCCAGCAGCATCGGACTAGCGGGATGGGAGGGGCAGTACTTC
16	TRBV9	many	TRBD2	TRBJ2-1	CASSPAGGSAAHEQFF	TGTGCCAGCAGCCCGGCGGGAGGTTCAGCCGCCCATGAGCAGTTCTTC
14	TRBV9	many	.	TRBJ2-7	CASSVDGPSYEQYF	TGTGCCAGCAGCGTAGACGGGCCGTCATACGAGCAGTACTTC
16	TRBV9	many	TRBD2	TRBJ2-5	CASSVGRASGQETQYF	TGTGCCAGCAGCGTAGGCAGGGCTAGCGGTCAAGAGACCCAGTACTTC
17	TRBV9	medium-sized	TRBD2	TRBJ2-2	CASSPGLAGGDTGELFF	TGTGCCAGCAGCCCAGGACTAGCGGGAGGAGACACCGGGGAGCTGTTTTTT
14	TRBV9	many	TRBD2	TRBJ2-5	CASSVALAEETQYF	TGTGCCAGCAGCGTAGCTCTAGCGGAAGAGACCCAGTACTTC
15	TRBV9	many	TRBD1	TRBJ2-4	CASSVTGTGGDIQYF	TGTGCCAGCAGCGTGACCGGGACAGGGGGCGACATTCAGTACTTC
14	TRBV9	many	.	TRBJ1-1	CASSGRETSTEAFF	TGTGCCAGCAGCGGGAGAGAGACGAGCACTGAAGCTTTCTTT
15	TRBV9	many	.	TRBJ2-7	CASSVEPQGSYEQYF	TGTGCCAGCAGCGTGGAGCCCCAGGGGAGTTACGAGCAGTACTTC
17	TRBV9	many	.	TRBJ1-1	CASSAGLKTGPGTEAFF	TGTGCCAGCAGCGCCGGTTTGAAGACAGGTCCGGGCACTGAAGCTTTCTTT
13	TRBV9	many	.	TRBJ2-3	CASSQRRRDTQYF	TGTGCCAGCAGCCAAAGACGACGAGATACGCAGTATTTT
14	TRBV9	many	TRBD1	TRBJ2-3	CASSADRVSDTQYF	TGTGCCAGCAGCGCGGACAGGGTATCGGATACGCAGTATTTT